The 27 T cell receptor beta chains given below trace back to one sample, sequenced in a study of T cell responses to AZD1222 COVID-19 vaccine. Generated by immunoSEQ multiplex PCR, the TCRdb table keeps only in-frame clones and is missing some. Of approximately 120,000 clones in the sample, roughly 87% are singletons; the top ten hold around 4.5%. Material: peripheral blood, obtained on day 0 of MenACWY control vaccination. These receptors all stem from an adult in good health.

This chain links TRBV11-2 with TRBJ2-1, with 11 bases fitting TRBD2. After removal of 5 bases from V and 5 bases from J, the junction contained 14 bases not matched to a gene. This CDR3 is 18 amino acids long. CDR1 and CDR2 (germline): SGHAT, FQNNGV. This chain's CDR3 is CASSESSGRARINNEQFF. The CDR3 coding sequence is TGTGCCAGCAGCGAGAGTAGCGGGAGGGCCAGAATTAACAATGAGCAGTTCTTC.

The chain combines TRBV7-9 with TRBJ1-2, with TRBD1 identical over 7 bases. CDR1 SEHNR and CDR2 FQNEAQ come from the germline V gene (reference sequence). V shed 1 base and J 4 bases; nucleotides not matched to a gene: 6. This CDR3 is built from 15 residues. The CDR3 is CASSLGQGSGYGYTF. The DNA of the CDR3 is TGTGCCAGCAGCTTAGGACAGGGTAGTGGCTATGGCTACACCTTC.

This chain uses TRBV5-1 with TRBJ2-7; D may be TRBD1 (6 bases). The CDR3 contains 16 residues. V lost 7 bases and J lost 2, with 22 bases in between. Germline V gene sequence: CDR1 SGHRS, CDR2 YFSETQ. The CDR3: CASRIRGGSPPYEQYF. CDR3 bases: TGCGCCAGCCGAATCCGTGGGGGCAGCCCCCCCTACGAGCAGTACTTC.

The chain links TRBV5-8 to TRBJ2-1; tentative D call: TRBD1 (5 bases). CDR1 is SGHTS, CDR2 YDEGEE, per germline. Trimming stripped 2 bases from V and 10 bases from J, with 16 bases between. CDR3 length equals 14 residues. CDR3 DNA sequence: TGTGCCAGCAGCTTCGCTCCCAGGGTGAGGGAGCAGTTCTTC. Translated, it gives CASSFAPRVREQFF.

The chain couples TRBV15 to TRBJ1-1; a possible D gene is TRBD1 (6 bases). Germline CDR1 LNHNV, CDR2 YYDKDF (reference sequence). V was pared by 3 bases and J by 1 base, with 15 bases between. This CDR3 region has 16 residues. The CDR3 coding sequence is TGTGCCACCAGCAGTAAAATCTGGGGGCCGAACACTGAAGCTTTCTTT. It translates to CATSSKIWGPNTEAFF.

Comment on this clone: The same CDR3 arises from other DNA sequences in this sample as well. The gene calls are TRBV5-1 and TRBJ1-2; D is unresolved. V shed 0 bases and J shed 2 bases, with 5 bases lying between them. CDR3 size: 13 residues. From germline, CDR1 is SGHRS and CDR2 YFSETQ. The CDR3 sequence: CASSLGRNYGYTF. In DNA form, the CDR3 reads TGCGCCAGCAGCTTGGGTAGAAACTATGGCTACACCTTC.

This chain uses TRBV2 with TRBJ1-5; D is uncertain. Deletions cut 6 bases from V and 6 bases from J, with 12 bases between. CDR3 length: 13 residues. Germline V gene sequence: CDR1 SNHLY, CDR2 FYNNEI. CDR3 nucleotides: TGTGCCAGCAGGGGTGTAGCAGGTCAGCCCCAGCATTTT. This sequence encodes CASRGVAGQPQHF.

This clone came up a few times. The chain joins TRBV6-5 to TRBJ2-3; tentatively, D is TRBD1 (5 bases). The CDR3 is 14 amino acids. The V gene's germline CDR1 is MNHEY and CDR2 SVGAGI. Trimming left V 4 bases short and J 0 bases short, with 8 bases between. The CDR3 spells CASSFRVSTDTQYF. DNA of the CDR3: TGTGCCAGCAGTTTCAGGGTTAGCACAGATACGCAGTATTTT.

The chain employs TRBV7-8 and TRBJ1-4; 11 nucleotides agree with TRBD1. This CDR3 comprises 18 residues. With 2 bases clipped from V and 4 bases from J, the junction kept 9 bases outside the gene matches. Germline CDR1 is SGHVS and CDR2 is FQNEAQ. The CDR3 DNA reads TGTGCCAGCAGCTTACCCCGGACAGGGGGCGGGGGTAATGAAAAACTGTTTTTT. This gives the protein CASSLPRTGGGGNEKLFF.

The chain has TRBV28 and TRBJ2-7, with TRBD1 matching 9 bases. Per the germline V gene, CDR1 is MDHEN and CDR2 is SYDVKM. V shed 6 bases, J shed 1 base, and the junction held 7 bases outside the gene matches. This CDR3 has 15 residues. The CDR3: CASRLGQGYSYEQYF. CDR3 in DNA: TGTGCCAGCAGACTAGGACAGGGGTATTCCTACGAGCAGTACTTC.

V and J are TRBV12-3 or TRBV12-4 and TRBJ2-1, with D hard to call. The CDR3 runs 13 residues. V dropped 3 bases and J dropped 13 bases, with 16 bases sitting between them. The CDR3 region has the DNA TGTGCCAGCAGTTTCGGGTCCATCCCTCCCCAGTTCTTC. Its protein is CASSFGSIPPQFF.

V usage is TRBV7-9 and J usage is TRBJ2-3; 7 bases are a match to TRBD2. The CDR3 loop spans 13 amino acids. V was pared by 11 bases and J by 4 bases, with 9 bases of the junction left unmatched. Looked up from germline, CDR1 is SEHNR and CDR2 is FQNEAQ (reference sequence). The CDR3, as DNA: TGTGCCGGAGAGCGGGATAGCGCAGATACGCAGTATTTT. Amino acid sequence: CAGERDSADTQYF.

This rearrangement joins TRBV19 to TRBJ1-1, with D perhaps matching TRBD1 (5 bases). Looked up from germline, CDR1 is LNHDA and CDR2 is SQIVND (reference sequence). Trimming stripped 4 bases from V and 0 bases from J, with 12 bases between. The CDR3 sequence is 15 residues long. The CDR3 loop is CASSTYRQMNTEAFF. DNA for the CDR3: TGTGCCAGTAGTACATACCGACAGATGAACACTGAAGCTTTCTTT.

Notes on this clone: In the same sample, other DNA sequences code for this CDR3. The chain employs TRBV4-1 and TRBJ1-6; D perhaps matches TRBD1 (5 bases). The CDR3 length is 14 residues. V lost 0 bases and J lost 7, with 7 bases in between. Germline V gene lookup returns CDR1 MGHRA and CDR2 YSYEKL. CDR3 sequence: CASSQDQGNSPLHF. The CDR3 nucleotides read TGCGCCAGCAGCCAAGATCAGGGCAATTCACCCCTCCACTTT.

The CDR3 DNA reads as TGTGCCAGCAACCACCTGGCGAACACCGGGGAGCTGTTTTTT. It encodes CASNHLANTGELFF. The V call is TRBV7-2, the J call TRBJ2-2; D is unresolved. CDR3 length: 14 residues. V gave up 7 bases and J gave up 0 bases, with 9 bases separating them. The germline gives CDR1 SGHTA, CDR2 FQGNSA.

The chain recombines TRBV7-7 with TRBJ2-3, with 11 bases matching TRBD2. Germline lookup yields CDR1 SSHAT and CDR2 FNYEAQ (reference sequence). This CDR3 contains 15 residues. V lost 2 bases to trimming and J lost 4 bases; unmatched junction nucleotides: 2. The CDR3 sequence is CASSLTSGGSDTQYF. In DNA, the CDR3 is TGTGCCAGCAGCTTAACTAGCGGGGGATCAGATACGCAGTATTTT. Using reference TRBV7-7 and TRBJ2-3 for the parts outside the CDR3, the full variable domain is GAGVSQSPRYKVTKRGQDVTLRCDPISSHATLYWYQQALGQGPEFLTYFNYEAQPDKSGLPSDRFSAERPEGSISTLTIQRTEQRDSAMYRCASSLTSGGSDTQYFGPGTRLTVL.

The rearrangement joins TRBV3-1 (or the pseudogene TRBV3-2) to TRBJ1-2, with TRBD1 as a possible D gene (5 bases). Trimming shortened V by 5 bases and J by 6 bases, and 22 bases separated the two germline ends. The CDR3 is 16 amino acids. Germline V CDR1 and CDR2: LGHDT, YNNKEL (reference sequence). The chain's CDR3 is CASSKGEGRPRDGYTF. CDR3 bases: TGTGCCAGCAGCAAAGGGGAGGGTCGGCCTAGGGATGGCTACACCTTC.

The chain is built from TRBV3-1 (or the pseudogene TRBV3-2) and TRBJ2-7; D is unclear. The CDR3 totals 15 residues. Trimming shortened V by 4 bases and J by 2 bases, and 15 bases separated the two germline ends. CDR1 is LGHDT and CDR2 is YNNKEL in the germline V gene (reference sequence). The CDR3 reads CASSPTASATYEQYF. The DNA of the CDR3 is TGTGCCAGCAGCCCTACCGCCTCCGCAACCTACGAGCAGTACTTC.

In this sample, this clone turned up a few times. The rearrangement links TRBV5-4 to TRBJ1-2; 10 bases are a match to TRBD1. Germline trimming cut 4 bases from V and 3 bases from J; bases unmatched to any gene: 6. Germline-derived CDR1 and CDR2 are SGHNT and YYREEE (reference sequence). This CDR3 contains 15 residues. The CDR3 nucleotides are TGTGCCAGCAGCAGGGGACAGGGGCAGTACTATGGCTACACCTTC. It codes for CASSRGQGQYYGYTF.

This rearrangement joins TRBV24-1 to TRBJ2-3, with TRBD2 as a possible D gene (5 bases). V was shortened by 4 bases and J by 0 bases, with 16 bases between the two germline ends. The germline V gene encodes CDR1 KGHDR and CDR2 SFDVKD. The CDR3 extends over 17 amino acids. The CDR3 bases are TGTGCCACCAGTGACCGGGTCTTTAGCGTTAGCACAGATACGCAGTATTTT. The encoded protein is CATSDRVFSVSTDTQYF.

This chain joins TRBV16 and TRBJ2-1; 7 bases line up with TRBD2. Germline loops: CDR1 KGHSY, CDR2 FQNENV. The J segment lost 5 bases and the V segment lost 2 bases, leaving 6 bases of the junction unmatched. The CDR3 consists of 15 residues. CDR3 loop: CASSQPEGGNNEQFF. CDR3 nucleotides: TGTGCCAGCAGCCAACCTGAGGGAGGGAACAATGAGCAGTTCTTC.

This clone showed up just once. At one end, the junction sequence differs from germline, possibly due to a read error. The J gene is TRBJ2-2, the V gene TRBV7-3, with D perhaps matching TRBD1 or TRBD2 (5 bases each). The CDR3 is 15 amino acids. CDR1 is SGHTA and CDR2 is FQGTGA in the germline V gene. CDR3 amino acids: CASSLRGGSTVELFF. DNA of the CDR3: TGTGCCAGCAGCTTACGGGGCGGATCCACCGTGGAGCTGTTTTTT.

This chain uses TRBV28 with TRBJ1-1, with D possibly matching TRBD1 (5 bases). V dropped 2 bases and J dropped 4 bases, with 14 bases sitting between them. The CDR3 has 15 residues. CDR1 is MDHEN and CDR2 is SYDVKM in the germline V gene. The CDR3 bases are TGTGCCAGCAGTTTAGGGGGGACGGGGGGCACTGAAGCTTTCTTT. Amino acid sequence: CASSLGGTGGTEAFF. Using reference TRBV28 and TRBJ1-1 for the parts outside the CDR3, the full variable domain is DVKVTQSSRYLVKRTGEKVFLECVQDMDHENMFWYRQDPGLGLRLIYFSYDVKMKEKGDIPEGYSVSREKKERFSLILESASTNQTSMYLCASSLGGTGGTEAFFGQGTRLTVV.

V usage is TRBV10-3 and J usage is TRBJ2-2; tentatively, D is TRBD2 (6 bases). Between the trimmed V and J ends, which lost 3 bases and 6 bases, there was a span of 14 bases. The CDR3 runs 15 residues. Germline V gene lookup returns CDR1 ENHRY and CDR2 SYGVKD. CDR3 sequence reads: CAISDPGLDAGELFF. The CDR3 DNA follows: TGTGCCATCAGTGACCCGGGACTCGATGCCGGGGAGCTGTTTTTT.

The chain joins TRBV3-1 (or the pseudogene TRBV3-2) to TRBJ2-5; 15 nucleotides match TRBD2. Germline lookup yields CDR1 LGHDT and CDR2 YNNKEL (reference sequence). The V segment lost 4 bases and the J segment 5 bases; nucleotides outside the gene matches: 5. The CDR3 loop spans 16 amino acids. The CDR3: CASSRGLAGGRETQYF. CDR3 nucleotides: TGTGCCAGCAGCCGGGGACTAGCGGGGGGCAGGGAGACCCAGTACTTC.

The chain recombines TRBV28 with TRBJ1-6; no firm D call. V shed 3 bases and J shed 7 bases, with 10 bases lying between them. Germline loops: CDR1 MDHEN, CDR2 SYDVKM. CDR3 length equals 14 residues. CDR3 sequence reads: CASSFGGSNSPLHF. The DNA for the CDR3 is TGTGCCAGCAGTTTTGGCGGATCAAATTCACCCCTCCACTTT. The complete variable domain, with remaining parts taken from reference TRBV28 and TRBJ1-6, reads DVKVTQSSRYLVKRTGEKVFLECVQDMDHENMFWYRQDPGLGLRLIYFSYDVKMKEKGDIPEGYSVSREKKERFSLILESASTNQTSMYLCASSFGGSNSPLHFGNGTRLTVT.

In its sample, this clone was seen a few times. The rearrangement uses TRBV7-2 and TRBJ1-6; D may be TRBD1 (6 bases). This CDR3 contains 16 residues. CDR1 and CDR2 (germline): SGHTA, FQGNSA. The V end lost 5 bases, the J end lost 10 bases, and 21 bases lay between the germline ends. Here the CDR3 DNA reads TGTGCCAGCAGCGCGTACCGGGGAAGGGGGAAATCACCCCTCCACTTT. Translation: CASSAYRGRGKSPLHF.